This passage covers 32 T cell receptor beta chains from one sample sequenced in a study of shared clonotypes between healthy human individuals. It was CD45RO-negative cells, positively selected for CCR7, that made up naive CD8 cells, with terminally differentiated effector memory CD45RA+ cells excluded. The method was immunoSEQ multiplex PCR; TCRdb's version includes in-frame clones alone and lacks a portion of them. The sample lists hundreds of thousands of clones, about 96% seen once, with less than 0.12% in the top ten. Sample: naive CD8+ T cells sorted from blood. These receptors originate from a woman aged 25 to 39 in good health.

The chain combines TRBV27 with TRBJ2-7; D ambiguous. The CDR3 has 15 amino acids. The V gene lost 3 bases and the J gene lost 4 bases, with 16 bases spanning the gap. Germline V gene lookup returns CDR1 MNHEY and CDR2 SMNVEV (reference sequence). The CDR3 DNA reads as TGTGCCAGCAGTTTGTCGGATGGGCCTCAGTACGAGCAGTACTTC. Translating gives CASSLSDGPQYEQYF.

The chain is built from TRBV2 and TRBJ2-2; D is possibly TRBD2 (6 bases). The CDR3 has 15 amino acids. Germline V gene sequence: CDR1 SNHLY, CDR2 FYNNEI. V lost 4 bases, J lost 3 bases, and 12 bases lay in between. CDR3 sequence: CASSAIWEDTGELFF. The CDR3 DNA is TGTGCCAGCAGTGCTATTTGGGAGGACACCGGGGAGCTGTTTTTT.

J is TRBJ2-2 and V is TRBV19; possibly TRBD1 for D (6 bases). The CDR3 contains 15 residues. The germline gives CDR1 LNHDA, CDR2 SQIVND (reference sequence). V dropped 5 bases and J dropped 0 bases, with 10 bases sitting between them. CDR3 DNA sequence: TGTGCCAGTAGTTGGGACATCTCGAACACCGGGGAGCTGTTTTTT. It specifies CASSWDISNTGELFF.

There are a few counts of this clone. The chain combines TRBV29-1 with TRBJ2-3; 14 bases align to TRBD2. The V segment lost 5 bases and the J segment 3 bases; nucleotides outside the gene matches: 13. The germline V gene encodes CDR1 SQVTM and CDR2 ANQGSEA. CDR3 size: 18 residues. The CDR3 sequence is CSVLGLAGGSSTTDTQYF. The CDR3 DNA reads TGCAGCGTTTTAGGACTAGCGGGAGGATCGAGCACGACAGATACGCAGTATTTT.

The chain links TRBV19 to TRBJ1-2, with TRBD1 as a possible D gene (5 bases). The CDR3 consists of 13 residues. The germline V gene encodes CDR1 LNHDA and CDR2 SQIVND (reference sequence). V gave up 1 base and J gave up 4 bases, with 7 bases separating them. The CDR3 DNA is TGTGCCAGTAGTATAGGGCAGGGCTATGGCTACACCTTC. Translated: CASSIGQGYGYTF.

The chain joins TRBV27 to TRBJ1-5, with 8 bases fitting TRBD1. Germline CDR1 and CDR2: MNHEY and SMNVEV (reference sequence). J was trimmed by 7 bases and V by 0 bases; bases with no gene match: 5. This CDR3 comprises 15 residues. The CDR3 sequence: CASSLSPGGLQPQHF. As DNA, the CDR3 is TGTGCCAGCAGTTTATCCCCAGGGGGCCTGCAGCCCCAGCATTTT.

V usage is TRBV28 and J usage is TRBJ1-3; no reliable D call. Germline CDR1 reads MDHEN; CDR2 reads SYDVKM. Trimming took off 5 bases at V and 0 bases at J, with 11 bases between the two ends. The CDR3 covers 15 residues. This CDR3 reads CASSPLQFSGNTIYF. The CDR3 coding sequence is TGTGCCAGCAGTCCCTTACAGTTCTCTGGAAACACCATATATTTT. The whole variable domain, filled in from reference TRBV28 and TRBJ1-3, reads DVKVTQSSRYLVKRTGEKVFLECVQDMDHENMFWYRQDPGLGLRLIYFSYDVKMKEKGDIPEGYSVSREKKERFSLILESASTNQTSMYLCASSPLQFSGNTIYFGEGSWLTVV.

The chain joins TRBV10-2 to TRBJ2-1; unclear D gene. CDR3 length: 15 amino acids. Per germline, CDR1 WSHSY and CDR2 SAAADI. V gave up 0 bases and J gave up 7 bases, with 13 bases separating them. In DNA, the CDR3 is TGCGCCAGCAGTGAGTCCCTAGTGGGTTGGAATGAGCAGTTCTTC. Translation gives CASSESLVGWNEQFF.

V gene TRBV6-5 combines with J gene TRBJ2-7; TRBD2 matches 15 bases. From germline, CDR1 is MNHEY and CDR2 SVGAGI. Trimming at V came to 6 bases and at J to 6 bases, leaving 6 bases not matched to a gene. The CDR3 covers 15 residues. The CDR3 nucleotides are TGTGCCAGCAGCCGAGGACTAGCGGGAGGGTTCGAGCAGTACTTC. Translation: CASSRGLAGGFEQYF.

V is TRBV28 and J is TRBJ2-3; 13 positions match TRBD2. Germline V gives CDR1 MDHEN, CDR2 SYDVKM. J gave up 0 bases and V 6 bases, and 15 bases lay outside the gene matches. The CDR3 totals 20 residues. CDR3 in DNA: TGTGCCAGCAGCACCGTGAGGGGGACTAGCGGGAAGCAGAGCACAGATACGCAGTATTTT. Translated, it gives CASSTVRGTSGKQSTDTQYF. Variable domain in full (rest from reference TRBV28 and TRBJ2-3): DVKVTQSSRYLVKRTGEKVFLECVQDMDHENMFWYRQDPGLGLRLIYFSYDVKMKEKGDIPEGYSVSREKKERFSLILESASTNQTSMYLCASSTVRGTSGKQSTDTQYFGPGTRLTVL.

This rearrangement joins TRBV9 to TRBJ2-2, with D unresolved. Germline CDR1 SGDLS, CDR2 YYNGEE. The length of the CDR3 is 14 residues. The germline V and J ends were trimmed by 0 bases and 6 bases, with 9 bases remaining between them. The CDR3 bases are TGTGCCAGCAGCGTAGTCTCGGCCGCCGGGGAGCTGTTTTTT. Translated, it gives CASSVVSAAGELFF. Using reference TRBV9 and TRBJ2-2 for the parts outside the CDR3, the full variable domain is DSGVTQTPKHLITATGQRVTLRCSPRSGDLSVYWYQQSLDQGLQFLIQYYNGEERAKGNILERFSAQQFPDLHSELNLSSLELGDSALYFCASSVVSAAGELFFGEGSRLTVL.

This chain joins TRBV5-8 and TRBJ1-2; D remains unclear. The CDR3 totals 14 residues. Per the germline V gene, CDR1 is SGHTS and CDR2 is YDEGEE. With 0 bases removed from V and 0 bases from J, the gap between germline ends came to 6 bases. This CDR3 reads CASSLAAANYGYTF. DNA of the CDR3: TGTGCCAGCAGCTTGGCAGCCGCTAACTATGGCTACACCTTC.

The chain is built from TRBV29-1 and TRBJ2-1, with 7 positions matching TRBD2. After removal of 4 bases from V and 7 bases from J, the junction contained 28 bases not matched to a gene. This CDR3 region has 20 residues. CDR1 SQVTM and CDR2 ANQGSEA come from the germline V gene. The CDR3 loop is CSVVTAIGGWVRGSDNEQFF. DNA for the CDR3: TGCAGCGTTGTAACAGCCATCGGGGGTTGGGTTCGCGGGAGTGATAATGAGCAGTTCTTC.

V and J are TRBV9 and TRBJ1-2, with 8 positions matching TRBD1. The CDR3 consists of 14 residues. In germline, CDR1 is SGDLS, CDR2 YYNGEE. The trim removed 5 bases at V and 4 bases at J, leaving 7 bases unmatched. DNA of the CDR3: TGTGCCAGCAGGGCCCCCGGGACAGGCTATGGCTACACCTTC. Translation gives CASRAPGTGYGYTF.

The genes are TRBV27 and TRBJ2-1; TRBD2 aligns across 8 bases. V lost 2 bases and J lost 4; bases outside the gene matches: 7. The CDR3 is 16 amino acids. Germline V CDR1 and CDR2: MNHEY, SMNVEV (reference sequence). The CDR3 DNA sequence: TGTGCCAGCAGTTTAATTGTAGCTAGCGGGTACAATGAGCAGTTCTTC. Its translation is CASSLIVASGYNEQFF.

The chain employs TRBV7-9 and TRBJ2-7; 9 bases fit TRBD1. Looked up from germline, CDR1 is SEHNR and CDR2 is FQNEAQ (reference sequence). This CDR3 spans 12 amino acids. With V trimmed by 5 bases and J by 12 bases, 8 bases remained unmatched. DNA of the CDR3: TGTGCCAGCAGCCAGGACCCGGGACAGGGGTACTTC. Its translation is CASSQDPGQGYF. Looking up the rest from reference TRBV7-9 and TRBJ2-7 gives the full variable domain: DTGVSQNPRHKITKRGQNVTFRCDPISEHNRLYWYRQTLGQGPEFLTYFQNEAQLEKSRLLSDRFSAERPKGSFSTLEIQRTEQGDSAMYLCASSQDPGQGYFGPGTRLTVT.

The chain is built from TRBV29-1 and TRBJ1-1; a possible D gene is TRBD1 (5 bases). Germline CDR1 is SQVTM and CDR2 is ANQGSEA. There are 12 residues in the CDR3. Trimming left V 4 bases short and J 3 bases short, with 9 bases between. The CDR3 DNA reads TGCAGCGTTGCAGGGTGGGACACTGAAGCTTTCTTT. Encoded protein: CSVAGWDTEAFF.

CDR3 loop: CASSLYGRPSTDTQYF. The DNA of the CDR3 is TGCGCCAGCAGCTTGTACGGGAGGCCTAGCACAGATACGCAGTATTTT. This chain joins TRBV5-1 and TRBJ2-3; TRBD2 agrees at 7 bases. This CDR3 comprises 16 residues. With 1 base clipped from V and 0 bases from J, the junction kept 5 bases outside the gene matches. Looked up from germline, CDR1 is SGHRS and CDR2 is YFSETQ.

The chain links TRBV5-4 to TRBJ2-1; 10 bases align to TRBD2. The CDR3 extends over 15 amino acids. The junction had 8 bases not matched to a gene; V was cut back by 4 bases and J by 7 bases. Looked up from germline, CDR1 is SGHNT and CDR2 is YYREEE (reference sequence). The CDR3: CASSPLAGEGNEQFF. In DNA, the CDR3 is TGTGCCAGCAGCCCTCTAGCGGGAGAGGGTAATGAGCAGTTCTTC. Combining the CDR3 with reference TRBV5-4 and TRBJ2-1 gives the whole variable domain ETGVTQSPTHLIKTRGQQVTLRCSSQSGHNTVSWYQQALGQGPQFIFQYYREEENGRGNFPPRFSGLQFPNYSSELNVNALELDDSALYLCASSPLAGEGNEQFFGPGTRLTVL.

This clone was observed a few times. This sequence joins TRBV2 and TRBJ2-5; D is undetermined. CDR1 and CDR2 (germline): SNHLY, FYNNEI. This CDR3 contains 13 residues. Trimming took off 4 bases at V and 3 bases at J, with 9 bases between the two ends. CDR3 loop: CASSVRFEETQYF. CDR3 nucleotides: TGTGCCAGCAGTGTAAGGTTCGAAGAGACCCAGTACTTC.

This sequence joins TRBV28 and TRBJ2-3; no clear D. The CDR3 consists of 12 residues. Trimming stripped 5 bases from V and 6 bases from J, with 9 bases between. Germline V gene lookup returns CDR1 MDHEN and CDR2 SYDVKM. CDR3 amino acids: CASSMTPDTQYF. The CDR3 DNA is TGTGCCAGCAGTATGACTCCGGATACGCAGTATTTT.

CDR3 residues: CASSLDRGQGEQYF. The CDR3 region has the DNA TGTGCCAGCAGTCTGGACAGGGGGCAAGGGGAGCAGTACTTC. J is TRBJ2-7 and V is TRBV2, with TRBD1 matching 11 bases. The CDR3 is 14 amino acids. The trim removed 5 bases at V and 7 bases at J, leaving 7 bases unmatched. Per the germline V gene, CDR1 is SNHLY and CDR2 is FYNNEI.

The CDR3 region is CASSPGTGYNYGYTF. In DNA form, the CDR3 reads TGTGCCAGTAGCCCGGGGACAGGATATAACTATGGCTACACCTTC. The chain employs TRBV19 and TRBJ1-2, with 8 bases aligning to TRBD1. Trimming cost V 6 bases and J 1 base; bases outside gene matches: 7. The CDR3 spans 15 residues. Germline CDR1 and CDR2: LNHDA and SQIVND (reference sequence).

The chain has TRBV6-5 and TRBJ2-7; D gene ambiguous. Germline V gene data show CDR1 as MNHEY and CDR2 as SVGAGI. This CDR3 contains 12 residues. The V gene lost 4 bases and the J gene lost 1 base, with 5 bases spanning the gap. CDR3 sequence (DNA): TGTGCCAGCAGTTCCAGTTCCTACGAGCAGTACTTC. It specifies CASSSSSYEQYF.

The V gene is TRBV30, the J gene TRBJ2-3, with a weak D call TRBD2 (6 bases). The CDR3 loop spans 13 amino acids. Germline CDR1 is GTSNPN and CDR2 is SVGIG (reference sequence). Trimming removed 0 bases at V and 7 bases at J, with 11 bases between. This CDR3 is CAWSVREVHTQYF. CDR3 coding DNA: TGTGCCTGGAGTGTGAGGGAGGTGCATACGCAGTATTTT.

Notes on this clone: The junction and the germline gene differ at one end; a read error may be behind it. CDR3 sequence (DNA): TGTGCCAGCAGCTTATCTTGGGGAAGCACAGATACGCAGTATTTT. It encodes CASSLSWGSTDTQYF. The V gene is TRBV27, the J gene TRBJ2-3; no clear D gene. This CDR3 spans 15 amino acids. Germline CDR1 reads MNHEY; CDR2 reads SMNVEV (reference sequence).

This chain links TRBV11-2 with TRBJ1-1; possibly TRBD1 for D (6 bases). Trimming removed 5 bases at V and 7 bases at J, with 11 bases between. This CDR3 comprises 12 residues. The germline gives CDR1 SGHAT, CDR2 FQNNGV. CDR3 region: CASSPWTDEAFF. In DNA, the CDR3 is TGTGCCAGCAGCCCGTGGACAGATGAAGCTTTCTTT.

The chain employs TRBV5-1 and TRBJ1-1; D ambiguous. Germline assignment: CDR1 SGHRS and CDR2 YFSETQ. The CDR3 loop spans 14 amino acids. The V end was cut by 5 bases, the J end by 5 bases, with 16 bases between. The CDR3 reads CASSFDGVGTEAFF. As DNA, the CDR3 is TGCGCCAGCAGTTTTGACGGGGTCGGAACTGAAGCTTTCTTT.

The genes are TRBV25-1 and TRBJ2-1, with D hard to call. Germline CDR1 is MGHDK and CDR2 is SYGVNS. V lost 4 bases to trimming and J lost 9 bases, with 7 bases between them. The CDR3 consists of 11 residues. The CDR3 reads CASSVLVEQFF. The CDR3 DNA is TGTGCCAGCAGTGTCCTGGTTGAGCAGTTCTTC.

The gene calls are TRBV28 and TRBJ2-7, with D maybe TRBD2 (6 bases). Trimming removed 2 bases from V and 4 bases from J, with 12 bases in between. In germline, CDR1 is MDHEN, CDR2 SYDVKM. The CDR3 is made up of 14 amino acids. The CDR3 DNA follows: TGTGCCAGCAGTTTAAGTCGGGGGTTATACGAGCAGTACTTC. It encodes CASSLSRGLYEQYF.

CDR3 DNA sequence: TGTGCCAGCAGTGAACAGAGGGGGTCCGGGGGAAACACCATATATTTT. Translation gives CASSEQRGSGGNTIYF. The chain links TRBV6-1 to TRBJ1-3; weak D call: TRBD1 (6 bases). This CDR3 has 16 residues. V lost 2 bases and J lost 4, with 15 bases in between. Per the germline V gene, CDR1 is MNHNS and CDR2 is SASEGT.

In its sample, this clone was seen once. This sequence joins TRBV5-2 and TRBJ1-2. TRBV5-2 is a listed pseudogene. The CDR3 length is 16 residues. The CDR3 is CASNGFREYETYGYTF. In DNA form, the CDR3 reads TGTGCCAGCAATGGGTTTAGAGAGTACGAGACCTATGGCTACACCTTC.